This TCR beta chain was identified during a study of identical twins. Study-wide findings and caveats: Within twin pairs, the out-of-frame alpha sequences they shared showed excess low generation probability. There were fewer insertions in abundant cord blood beta clonotypes, but memory repertoires showed no such pattern.

The germline V gene encodes CDR1 MNHEY and CDR2 SVGEGT. V lost 5 bases to trimming and J lost 0 bases, with 13 bases between them. The CDR3 is made up of 15 amino acids. TCRdb re-analysed the 5' RACE reads in MiXCR, keeping a single row per CDR3 protein. The sample consists of 1,800,000 or so distinct CDR3 sequences, around 29% of them appearing once. With regard to this clonotype: As yet, its antigen is unknown.

The sequence was collected from a newborn girl in good health. The sequenced sample consisted of cord blood. The V gene is TRBV6-2 or TRBV6-3, the J gene TRBJ1-1, with D tentatively TRBD1 (5 bases). The CDR3 region is CASSRSGRMNTEAFF. CDR3 nucleotides: TGTGCCAGCAGTCGGTCAGGGCGAATGAACACTGAAGCTTTCTTT.